This note documents a single T cell receptor (beta chain) sequence. Antigen: not known. The V gene lost 4 bases and the J gene lost 3 bases, with 15 bases spanning the gap. The length of the CDR3 is 15 residues. In germline, CDR1 is SGHRS, CDR2 YFSETQ. TCRdb used MiXCR to reprocess the 5' RACE reads, holding one entry per CDR3 protein. Here the sample spans hundreds of thousands of distinct CDR3 sequences, approximately 25% being singletons. The data originate from a study of identical twins. Notes on the study in general: Out-of-frame TCR alpha sharing observed in monozygotic twins exceeded model estimates.

This sample was also put to use in a study of T cells expressing NK-cell markers. That work states: Dominant NKG2C+ clonotypes accounted for 1.0-7.0% of CD8+ T cells in about 6 donors.

The sequencing input was CD4+ T cells sorted from blood. J is TRBJ2-3 and V is TRBV5-1, with D perhaps TRBD2 (6 bases). This TCR came from a woman in her late teens or twenties in good health. CDR3 coding DNA: TGCGCCAGCAGCCGAACCCTAGGAGGGACAGATACGCAGTATTTT. Its translation is CASSRTLGGTDTQYF. Full variable domain (missing parts from reference TRBV5-1 and TRBJ2-3): KAGVTQTPRYLIKTRGQQVTLSCSPISGHRSVSWYQQTPGQGLQFLFEYFSETQRNKGNFPGRFSGRQFSNSRSEMNVSTLELGDSALYLCASSRTLGGTDTQYFGPGTRLTVL.